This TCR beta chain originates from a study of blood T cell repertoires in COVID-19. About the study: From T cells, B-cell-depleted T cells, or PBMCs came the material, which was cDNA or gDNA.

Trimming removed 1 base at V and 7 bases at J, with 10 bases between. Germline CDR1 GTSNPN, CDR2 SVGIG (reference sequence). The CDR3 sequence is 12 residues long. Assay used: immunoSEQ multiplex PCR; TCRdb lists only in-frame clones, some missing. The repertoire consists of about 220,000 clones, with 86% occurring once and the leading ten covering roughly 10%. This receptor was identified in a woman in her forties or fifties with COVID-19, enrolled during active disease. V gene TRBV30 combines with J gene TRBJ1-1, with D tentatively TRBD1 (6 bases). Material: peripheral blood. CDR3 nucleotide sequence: TGTGCCTGGAGTGACAGGGAAGGTGAAGCTTTCTTT. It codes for CAWSDREGEAFF.